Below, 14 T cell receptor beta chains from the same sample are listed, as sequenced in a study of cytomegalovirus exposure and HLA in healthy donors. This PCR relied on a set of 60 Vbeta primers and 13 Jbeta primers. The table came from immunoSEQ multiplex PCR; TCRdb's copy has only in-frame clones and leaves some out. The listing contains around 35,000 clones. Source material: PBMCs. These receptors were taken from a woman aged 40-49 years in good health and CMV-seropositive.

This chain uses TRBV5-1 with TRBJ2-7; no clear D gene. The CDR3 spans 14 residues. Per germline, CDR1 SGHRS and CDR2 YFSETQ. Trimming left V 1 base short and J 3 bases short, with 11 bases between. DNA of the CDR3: TGCGCCAGCAGCTTGCTTTCCAACAACTACGAGCAGTACTTC. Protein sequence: CASSLLSNNYEQYF.

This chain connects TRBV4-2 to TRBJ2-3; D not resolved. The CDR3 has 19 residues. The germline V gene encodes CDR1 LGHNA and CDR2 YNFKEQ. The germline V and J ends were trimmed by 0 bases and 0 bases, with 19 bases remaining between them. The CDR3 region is CASSQDYSRTSSSTDTQYF. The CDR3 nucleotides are TGTGCCAGCAGCCAAGATTATAGTCGAACGTCCTCTAGCACAGATACGCAGTATTTT.

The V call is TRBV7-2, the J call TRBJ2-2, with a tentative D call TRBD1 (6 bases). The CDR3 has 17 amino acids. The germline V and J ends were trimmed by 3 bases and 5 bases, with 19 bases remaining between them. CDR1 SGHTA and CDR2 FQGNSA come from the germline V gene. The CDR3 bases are TGTGCCAGCAGCTTGCCCAGGGGCCCGTCGAGGACCGGGGAGCTGTTTTTT. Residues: CASSLPRGPSRTGELFF.

The CDR3 coding sequence is TGTGCCAGCAGCCAAGGGGACAGCTACAATGAGCAGTTCTTC. It specifies CASSQGDSYNEQFF. The J gene is TRBJ2-1, the V gene TRBV9, with 7 bases aligning to TRBD1. Germline V gene lookup returns CDR1 SGDLS and CDR2 YYNGEE. V lost 4 bases to trimming and J lost 3 bases; unmatched junction nucleotides: 4. The CDR3 has 14 residues.

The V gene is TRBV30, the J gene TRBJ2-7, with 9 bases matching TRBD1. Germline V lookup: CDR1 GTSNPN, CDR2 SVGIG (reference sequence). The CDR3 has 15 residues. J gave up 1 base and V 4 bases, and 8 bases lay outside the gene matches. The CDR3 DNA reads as TGTGCCTGGACTCCGCCCGGGACAGGGTCCTACGAGCAGTACTTC. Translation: CAWTPPGTGSYEQYF.

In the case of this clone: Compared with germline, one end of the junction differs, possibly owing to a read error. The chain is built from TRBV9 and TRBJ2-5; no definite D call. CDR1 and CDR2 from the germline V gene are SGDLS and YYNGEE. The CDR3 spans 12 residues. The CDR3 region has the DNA TGTGCCAGCAGCGCCCACCAGGAGACCCAGTACTTC. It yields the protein CASSAHQETQYF.

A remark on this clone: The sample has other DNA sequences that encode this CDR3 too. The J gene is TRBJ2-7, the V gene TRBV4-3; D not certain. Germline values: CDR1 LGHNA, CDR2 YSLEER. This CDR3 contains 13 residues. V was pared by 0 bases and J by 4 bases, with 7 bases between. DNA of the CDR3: TGCGCCAGCAGCCAAGATAGAACGTACGAGCAGTACTTC. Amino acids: CASSQDRTYEQYF.

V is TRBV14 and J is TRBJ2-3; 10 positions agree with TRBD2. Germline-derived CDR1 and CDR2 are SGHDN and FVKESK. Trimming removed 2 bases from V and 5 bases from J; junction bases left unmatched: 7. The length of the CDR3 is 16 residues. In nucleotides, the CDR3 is TGTGCCAGCAGCCAACTAGGCCTAGCGGGAGTAGATACGCAGTATTTT. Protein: CASSQLGLAGVDTQYF.

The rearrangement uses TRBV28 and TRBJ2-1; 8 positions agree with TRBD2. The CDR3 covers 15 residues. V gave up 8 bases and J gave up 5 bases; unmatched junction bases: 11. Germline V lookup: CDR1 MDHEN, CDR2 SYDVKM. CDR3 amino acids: CASEPAGVMNNEQFF. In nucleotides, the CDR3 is TGTGCCAGCGAGCCAGCGGGAGTAATGAACAATGAGCAGTTCTTC. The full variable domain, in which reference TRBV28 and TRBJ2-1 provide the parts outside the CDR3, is DVKVTQSSRYLVKRTGEKVFLECVQDMDHENMFWYRQDPGLGLRLIYFSYDVKMKEKGDIPEGYSVSREKKERFSLILESASTNQTSMYLCASEPAGVMNNEQFFGPGTRLTVL.

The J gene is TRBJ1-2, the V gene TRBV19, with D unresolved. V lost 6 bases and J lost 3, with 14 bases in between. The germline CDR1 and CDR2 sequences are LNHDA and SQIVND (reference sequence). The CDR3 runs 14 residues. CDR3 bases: TGTGCCAGTAGGACTATAGGACTGGACTATGGCTACACCTTC. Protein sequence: CASRTIGLDYGYTF.

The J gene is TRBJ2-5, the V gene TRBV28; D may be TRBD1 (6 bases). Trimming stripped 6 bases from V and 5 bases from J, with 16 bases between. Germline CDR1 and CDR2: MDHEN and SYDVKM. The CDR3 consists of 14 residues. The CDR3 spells CASRQPGAPETQYF. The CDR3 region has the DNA TGTGCCAGCAGACAACCAGGGGCGCCGGAGACCCAGTACTTC.

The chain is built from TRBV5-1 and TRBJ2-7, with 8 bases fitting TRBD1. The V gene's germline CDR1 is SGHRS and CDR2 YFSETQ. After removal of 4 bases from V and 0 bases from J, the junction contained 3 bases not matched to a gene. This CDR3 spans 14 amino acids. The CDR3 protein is CASSVGTGSYEQYF. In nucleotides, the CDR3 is TGCGCCAGCAGCGTAGGGACAGGCTCCTACGAGCAGTACTTC.

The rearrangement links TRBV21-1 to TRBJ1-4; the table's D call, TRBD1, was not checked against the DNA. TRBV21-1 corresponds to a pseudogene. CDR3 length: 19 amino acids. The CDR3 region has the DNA TGTGCCAGCAGCTCCTCGATAGGGGGTACTTTGGGAACTAATGAAAAACTGTTTTTT. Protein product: CASSSSIGGTLGTNEKLFF.

CDR3 residues: CASQPGEATTDTQYF. CDR3 in DNA: TGCGCCAGCCAGCCGGGAGAAGCGACCACAGATACGCAGTATTTT. The genes are TRBV10-1 and TRBJ2-3; maybe TRBD2 (6 bases). Germline V gene data show CDR1 as WNHNN and CDR2 as SYGVQD (reference sequence). V was clipped by 8 bases and J by 2 bases, with 17 bases between them. This CDR3 spans 15 amino acids.